One and the same sample provided the 15 T cell receptor beta chains below, sequenced in a study of PD-1 blockade in mismatch repair-deficient tumors. TCRdb's copy holds only in-frame clones and misses some; the assay was immunoSEQ multiplex PCR. The data contain 77,000 or so clones, roughly 80% of them singletons. The specimen was peripheral blood, collected 44 weeks after starting pembrolizumab. Receptors originate from an adult with mismatch repair-deficient cancer.

The V gene is TRBV11-2, the J gene TRBJ2-5, with 8 bases matching TRBD1. Germline CDR1 reads SGHAT; CDR2 reads FQNNGV. The junction had 6 bases not matched to a gene; V was cut back by 5 bases and J by 1 base. The CDR3 is 15 residues long. The CDR3 region is CASSPGTGPQETQYF. As DNA, the CDR3 is TGTGCCAGCAGCCCCGGGACAGGACCCCAAGAGACCCAGTACTTC.

The chain is built from TRBV29-1 and TRBJ2-1, with D possibly being TRBD2 (5 bases). Looked up from germline, CDR1 is SQVTM and CDR2 is ANQGSEA. V lost 1 base, J lost 5 bases, and 9 bases lay in between. CDR3 size: 13 residues. Here the CDR3 reads CSVEVTRDNEQFF. For the CDR3, the DNA is TGCAGCGTTGAAGTCACTAGAGACAATGAGCAGTTCTTC.

This clone was seen only a few times. J is TRBJ2-7 and V is TRBV2; D may correspond to TRBD1 or TRBD2 (8 bases each). Per the germline V gene, CDR1 is SNHLY and CDR2 is FYNNEI. The CDR3 is 15 residues long. Trimming took 4 bases from V and 3 from J, leaving 16 bases between them. This chain's CDR3 is CASSGGGTGDYEQYF. DNA for the CDR3: TGTGCCAGCAGTGGCGGGGGGACAGGAGACTACGAGCAGTACTTC.

The chain is built from TRBV27 and TRBJ1-1, with 8 bases lining up with TRBD1. The CDR3 has 13 residues. CDR1 MNHEY and CDR2 SMNVEV come from the germline V gene (reference sequence). J lost 11 bases, V lost 5 bases, and 10 bases had no gene match. This CDR3 reads CASSPRDRQKAFF. In DNA, the CDR3 is TGTGCCAGCAGTCCCCGGGACAGGCAAAAGGCTTTCTTT.

This chain uses TRBV25-1 with TRBJ2-3, with D hard to call. This CDR3 spans 14 amino acids. Trimming removed 6 bases at V and 1 base at J, with 11 bases between. Germline CDR1 reads MGHDK; CDR2 reads SYGVNS. CDR3: CASRTADGTDTQYF. CDR3 nucleotides: TGTGCCAGCAGGACTGCGGACGGCACAGATACGCAGTATTTT.

V gene TRBV10-3 combines with J gene TRBJ2-1; 7 bases map to TRBD2. The CDR3 has 15 residues. J was trimmed by 8 bases and V by 1 base; bases with no gene match: 8. The germline V gene encodes CDR1 ENHRY and CDR2 SYGVKD. The CDR3, as DNA: TGTGCCATCAGTGAGTTGGGCGGGAGTGGGCATGAGCAGTTCTTC. It yields the protein CAISELGGSGHEQFF.

The CDR3 sequence: CASSGTGGVVGNQPQHF. The CDR3 DNA sequence: TGCGCCAGCAGTGGGACAGGGGGTGTCGTCGGCAATCAGCCCCAGCATTTT. This rearrangement joins TRBV10-2 to TRBJ1-5; 10 bases are shared with TRBD1. V trimming: 4 bases; J trimming: 2 bases; junction bases outside the gene matches: 8. The length of the CDR3 is 17 residues. Germline CDR1 reads WSHSY; CDR2 reads SAAADI.

V usage is TRBV5-4 and J usage is TRBJ2-7; 11 nucleotides match TRBD2. The CDR3 contains 20 residues. Looked up from germline, CDR1 is SGHNT and CDR2 is YYREEE (reference sequence). The trim removed 4 bases at V and 3 bases at J, leaving 21 bases unmatched. This CDR3 reads CASSRLTGLAERRVIYEQYF. The CDR3 DNA reads as TGTGCCAGCAGCCGCCTAACGGGACTAGCGGAGCGGCGGGTTATCTACGAGCAGTACTTC.

The chain carries TRBV27 and TRBJ2-2, with a tentative D call TRBD2 (6 bases). Per germline, CDR1 MNHEY and CDR2 SMNVEV (reference sequence). The CDR3 has 16 residues. With 5 bases removed from V and 1 base from J, the gap between germline ends came to 14 bases. Here the CDR3 reads CASSPRVGGNTGELFF. CDR3 in DNA: TGTGCCAGCAGTCCCCGGGTGGGGGGGAACACCGGGGAGCTGTTTTTT.

This chain links TRBV5-6 with TRBJ2-5; 7 bases agree with TRBD2. The CDR3 is 16 amino acids. V was clipped by 6 bases and J by 4 bases; unmatched bases: 15. Germline CDR1 is SGHDT and CDR2 is YYEEEE. The CDR3 bases are TGTGCCAGCAACCCGCGAGCGGGACGACGGGGAGAGACCCAGTACTTC. Translation gives CASNPRAGRRGETQYF.

The table lists this clone with a few counts. CDR3 nucleotide sequence: TGTGCCAGCAGCCGGGGGCCAGCCGGCTACGAGCAGTACTTC. This translates into CASSRGPAGYEQYF. The rearrangement links TRBV5-4 to TRBJ2-7; either TRBD1 or TRBD2 may supply D (6 bases each). This CDR3 has 14 amino acids. V was trimmed by 4 bases and J by 3 bases, leaving 14 bases between them. Germline V gives CDR1 SGHNT, CDR2 YYREEE (reference sequence). The full variable domain, completed using reference TRBV5-4 and TRBJ2-7, is ETGVTQSPTHLIKTRGQQVTLRCSSQSGHNTVSWYQQALGQGPQFIFQYYREEENGRGNFPPRFSGLQFPNYSSELNVNALELDDSALYLCASSRGPAGYEQYFGPGTRLTVT.

This clone was observed once. The chain couples TRBV10-3 to TRBJ2-7; 8 nucleotides agree with TRBD1. Germline V gene sequence: CDR1 ENHRY, CDR2 SYGVKD. There are 14 residues in the CDR3. Losses at the gene ends were 6 bases for V and 6 bases for J; bases not matched to a gene: 10. The CDR3 loop is CAISFRDQGAEQYF. DNA of the CDR3: TGTGCCATCAGCTTCCGGGACCAGGGGGCCGAGCAGTACTTC.

The chain recombines TRBV5-1 with TRBJ1-2; D possibly corresponds to TRBD1 (5 bases). Per germline, CDR1 SGHRS and CDR2 YFSETQ. The CDR3 runs 12 residues. V was trimmed by 5 bases and J by 7 bases, leaving 12 bases between them. CDR3: CASSPREGGYTF. In DNA form, the CDR3 reads TGCGCCAGCAGTCCCAGGGAGGGTGGCTACACCTTC.

This sequence joins TRBV18 and TRBJ2-2, with 7 bases aligning to TRBD2. Germline V gives CDR1 KGHSH, CDR2 LQKENI. Losses at the gene ends were 4 bases for V and 4 bases for J; bases not matched to a gene: 3. This CDR3 is built from 14 residues. CDR3 amino acids: CASSRPGGTGELFF. Written as DNA, the CDR3 is TGTGCCAGCTCACGCCCGGGGGGCACCGGGGAGCTGTTTTTT.

This clone was found once. CDR3 coding DNA: TGTGCCAGCAGCCACCCTCGCCGGGGGATGAAGGGAGAAAAACTGTTTTTT. Residues: CASSHPRRGMKGEKLFF. The rearrangement uses TRBV14 and TRBJ1-4, with D maybe TRBD1 (5 bases). Germline CDR1 SGHDN, CDR2 FVKESK. The V end was cut by 3 bases, the J end by 8 bases, with 22 bases between. This CDR3 has 17 amino acids.